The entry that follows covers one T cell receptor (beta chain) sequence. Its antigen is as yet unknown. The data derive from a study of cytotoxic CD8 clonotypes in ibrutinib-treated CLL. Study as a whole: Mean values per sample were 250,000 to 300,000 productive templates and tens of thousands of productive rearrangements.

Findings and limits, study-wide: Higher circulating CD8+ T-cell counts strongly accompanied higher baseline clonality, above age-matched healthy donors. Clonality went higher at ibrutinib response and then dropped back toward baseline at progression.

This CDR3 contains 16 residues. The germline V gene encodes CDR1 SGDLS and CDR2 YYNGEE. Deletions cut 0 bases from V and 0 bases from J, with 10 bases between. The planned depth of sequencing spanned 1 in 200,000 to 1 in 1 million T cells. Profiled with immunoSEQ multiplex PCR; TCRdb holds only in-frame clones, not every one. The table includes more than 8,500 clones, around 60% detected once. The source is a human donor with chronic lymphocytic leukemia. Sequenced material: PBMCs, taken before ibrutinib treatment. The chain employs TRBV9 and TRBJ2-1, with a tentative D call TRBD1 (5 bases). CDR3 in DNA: TGTGCCAGCAGCGTAGAAGGGGTGTCCTCCTACAATGAGCAGTTCTTC. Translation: CASSVEGVSSYNEQFF.